A single sample gave rise to the 8 T cell receptor beta chains below, sequenced in a study of cytomegalovirus exposure and HLA in healthy donors. PCR involved 60 Vbeta and 13 Jbeta primers. Profiled with immunoSEQ multiplex PCR; TCRdb holds only in-frame clones, not every one. The data hold 150,000 to 200,000 clones, with over 70% observed a single time. The sample consisted of PBMCs. The origin of the receptors is a young woman in good health and CMV-seronegative.

This sequence joins TRBV2 and TRBJ1-2; D remains unclear. This CDR3 has 12 amino acids. Germline loops: CDR1 SNHLY, CDR2 FYNNEI. V dropped 3 bases and J dropped 4 bases, with 6 bases sitting between them. CDR3 in amino acids: CASSDSFYGYTF. In DNA, the CDR3 is TGTGCCAGCAGTGACAGTTTCTATGGCTACACCTTC.

The V and J genes are TRBV13 and TRBJ2-3; a weak D match, TRBD1 (5 bases). Germline V gives CDR1 PRHDT, CDR2 FYEKMQ (reference sequence). The CDR3 has 14 amino acids. The V end was cut by 4 bases, the J end by 1 base, with 9 bases between. DNA of the CDR3: TGTGCCAGCAGCTCAGGGATAGGCACAGATACGCAGTATTTT. It encodes CASSSGIGTDTQYF.

The chain employs TRBV9 and TRBJ2-7; the D gene is possibly TRBD2 (5 bases). Germline CDR1 SGDLS, CDR2 YYNGEE. This CDR3 region has 14 residues. V lost 4 bases and J 4 bases, leaving 15 bases between the germline ends. The CDR3 nucleotides are TGTGCCAGCAGCCCAGGACTGGACGGGTACGAGCAGTACTTC. Amino acid sequence: CASSPGLDGYEQYF.

The V gene is TRBV29-1, the J gene TRBJ2-2; TRBD1 matches 10 bases. The CDR3 has 17 residues. V shed 6 bases and J 0 bases; nucleotides not matched to a gene: 10. Germline V gives CDR1 SQVTM, CDR2 ANQGSEA. Here the CDR3 DNA reads TGCAGCGTCCGGGACAGGGGTTCGTCTTCGAACACCGGGGAGCTGTTTTTT. It is translated as CSVRDRGSSSNTGELFF.

The chain links TRBV13 to TRBJ1-1; 9 nucleotides match TRBD1. Germline CDR1 reads PRHDT; CDR2 reads FYEKMQ (reference sequence). The V segment lost 5 bases and the J segment 4 bases; nucleotides outside the gene matches: 8. The CDR3 is made up of 15 amino acids. CDR3 bases: TGTGCCAGCAGCGCACGACAGGGGGGTAGCACTGAAGCTTTCTTT. This gives the protein CASSARQGGSTEAFF.

The chain employs TRBV27 and TRBJ1-2, with D perhaps matching TRBD1 (6 bases). V was clipped by 0 bases and J by 8 bases, with 13 bases between them. The V gene's germline CDR1 is MNHEY and CDR2 SMNVEV (reference sequence). This CDR3 comprises 14 residues. Here the CDR3 reads CASSLSAGDRGYTF. Here the CDR3 DNA reads TGTGCCAGCAGTTTATCGGCAGGGGATAGGGGCTACACCTTC.

The rearrangement joins TRBV19 to TRBJ2-3, with D perhaps matching TRBD2 (8 bases). The germline V gene has CDR1 LNHDA and CDR2 SQIVND (reference sequence). CDR3 length equals 18 residues. The V and J ends lost 4 bases and 1 base respectively, with 21 bases between them. CDR3 sequence (DNA): TGTGCCAGTAGTAAGGGGGCGGGGGGAATAGGGGGCACAGATACGCAGTATTTT. Translated: CASSKGAGGIGGTDTQYF.

In this sample, this clone turned up a few times. The chain recombines TRBV27 with TRBJ2-7; TRBD1 matches at 9 bases. Trimming took 6 bases from V and 2 from J; bases not matched to a gene: 11. Germline V gives CDR1 MNHEY, CDR2 SMNVEV (reference sequence). The CDR3 consists of 16 residues. The CDR3 DNA reads as TGTGCCAGCAGACTGAGTACAGGGGGCGTAACCTACGAGCAGTACTTC. Translated: CASRLSTGGVTYEQYF.